This T cell receptor (beta chain) emerged from a study of early T cells in non-severe SARS-CoV-2 infection. Study-level information: Investigators sequenced bulk RNA drawn from unsorted whole blood, and chains remained unpaired. Study-level points and caveats: Sequences matched to VDJdb favored anti-spike CD8 responses, while private and CD4 specificities were missed.

There are 15 residues in the CDR3. The V and J ends lost 3 bases and 2 bases respectively, with 11 bases between them. Germline CDR1 reads KGHSH; CDR2 reads LQKENI. This clonotype was detected a few times. Its target is not known. Unique molecular identifier tags were affixed to discrete cDNA molecules. One entry per CDR3 protein, called by TCRdb with MiXCR from the 5' RACE reads. The table has 85,000 to 100,000 distinct CDR3 sequences, 16% seen once; the top ten hold roughly 1.2%. The sample comprised whole blood. The rearrangement joins TRBV18 to TRBJ2-1, with D possibly being TRBD2 (6 bases). This receptor was taken from an adult who was a healthcare worker with PCR-confirmed SARS-CoV-2 infection or an uninfected control (not recorded which). CDR3 region: CASSPAGPAYNEQFF. The CDR3 coding sequence is TGTGCCAGCTCACCCGCGGGGCCGGCCTACAATGAGCAGTTCTTC.